This T cell receptor (beta chain) was recorded in a study of blood T cell repertoires in COVID-19. Across the whole study: Donors in the United States, Italy and Spain gave samples during acute or convalescent COVID-19. T cells, B-cell-depleted T cells, or PBMCs supplied cDNA or gDNA.

Germline loops: CDR1 SNHLY, CDR2 FYNNEI. The V end was cut by 8 bases, the J end by 1 base, with 23 bases between. The CDR3 loop spans 17 amino acids. Authors' analysis steps: Amplification with reference gene primers provided the estimates of nucleated cell counts. The repertoire was sequenced with immunoSEQ multiplex PCR; TCRdb's copy has only in-frame clones and lacks some. That table is the source of V, J and clone size, and D and trimming were worked out from the DNA. This table holds about 180,000 clones, about three quarters found once. Sequenced input: peripheral blood. The origin of this receptor is a woman in her 70s with acute or convalescent COVID-19. The chain uses TRBV2 and TRBJ2-5; D is perhaps TRBD2 (5 bases). In DNA form, the CDR3 reads TGTGCCAGCCGAGGACGGGGATCACTCCCCCTCCAAGAGACCCAGTACTTC. Translation: CASRGRGSLPLQETQYF.